A selection of T cell receptor beta chains follows, all from one sample in a study of blood T cell repertoires in COVID-19. Here immunoSEQ multiplex PCR was the method, and the copy in TCRdb shows in-frame clones only, minus some. The data show approximately 200,000 clones, 94% seen once. Material: peripheral blood. These receptors all stem from a young man with COVID-19, enrolled during active disease. CDR3s include the opening cysteine and the closing phenylalanine or tryptophan. A D gene is named only where the DNA matches it firmly. Only part of the rows carry a size: once, few, many, or a class if the clone is expanded.

>13|-|TRBJ1-5|TRBV5-6|-
TGTGCCAGCAGCTTGAGTGGGAGTCAGCCCCAGCATTTT
CASSLSGSQPQHF
>15|-|TRBJ1-4|TRBV5-5|TRBD1
TGTGCCAGCAGCGAACAGGGGAAGAGAAATGAAAAACTGTTTTTT
CASSEQGKRNEKLFF
>16|-|TRBJ2-1|TRBV30|-
TGTGCCTGGAGGGAGATCTCAGGGGGGTACTACAATGAGCAGTTCTTC
CAWREISGGYYNEQFF
>14|-|TRBJ1-1|TRBV19|-
TGTGCCAGTAGTCCCCGCGGCCGATACACTGAAGCTTTCTTT
CASSPRGRYTEAFF
>18|-|TRBJ2-5|TRBV27|TRBD1
TGTGCCAGCAGCCTCCTCGGGACAGGGGCTAGGTACCAAGAGACCCAGTACTTC
CASSLLGTGARYQETQYF
>15|-|TRBJ1-4|TRBV2|-
TGTGCCACCAACCGGGGAGGGACGAGGGAGGAAAAACTGTTTTTT
CATNRGGTREEKLFF
>15|-|TRBJ2-2|TRBV7-9|-
TGTGCCAGCAGCCGAACCAGGGAGGACACCGGGGAGCTGTTTTTT
CASSRTREDTGELFF
>13|-|TRBJ2-7|TRBV5-1|-
TGCGCCAGCAGGGGAACAGGGACCTACGAGCAGTACTTC
CASRGTGTYEQYF
>16|-|TRBJ2-1|TRBV7-2|TRBD2
TGTGCCAGCAGCTTAGAACTAGCGGGGGGTAATAATGAGCAGTTCTTC
CASSLELAGGNNEQFF
>15|-|TRBJ2-5|TRBV18|TRBD2
TGTGCCAGCTCGCCGCCGGGACTAGTTTTCGAGACCCAGTACTTC
CASSPPGLVFETQYF
>16|once|TRBJ1-2|TRBV18|TRBD1
TGTGCCAGCTCACCTAGACAGGGGGAGTCTAACTATGGCTACACCTTC
CASSPRQGESNYGYTF
>13|-|TRBJ2-5|TRBV5-1|TRBD1
TGCGCCAGCACCCAGGGGGCGGGAGAGACCCAGTACTTC
CASTQGAGETQYF
>15|-|TRBJ2-1|TRBV18|TRBD2
TGTGCCAGCTCGCAGCTAGCGGGGGGAATTAATGAGCAGTTCTTC
CASSQLAGGINEQFF
>10|-|TRBJ1-1|TRBV11-3|-
TGTGTCCCTGGGGGGTTGGGAGCTTTCTTT
CVPGGLGAFF
>13|-|TRBJ2-4|TRBV9|-
TGTGCCAGCAGCGTAACCGTTGAGGGCATTCAGTACTTC
CASSVTVEGIQYF
>18|-|TRBJ1-6|TRBV5-6|TRBD1
TGTGCCAGCAGCTTTCGTACGGGACAGGGGACATGGCATTCACCCCTCCACTTT
CASSFRTGQGTWHSPLHF
>13|-|TRBJ2-3|TRBV5-6|-
TGTGCCAGCAGCCTGGGAGGCACAGATACGCAGTATTTT
CASSLGGTDTQYF
>13|-|TRBJ1-5|TRBV5-5|-
TGTGCCAGCAGCTTGGTAGGCAATCAGCCCCAGCATTTT
CASSLVGNQPQHF
>17|-|TRBJ1-4|TRBV3-1/TRBV3-2|TRBD1
TGTGCCAGCAGCCCTGGGACAGGGGAAGGTTTGCGGGAAAAACTGTTTTTT
CASSPGTGEGLREKLFF
>18|-|TRBJ1-2|TRBV6-1|TRBD1
TGTGCCAGCAGTGACAGAATCGGGACAGGGGCAACCTTCTATGGCTACACCTTC
CASSDRIGTGATFYGYTF
>13|-|TRBJ1-2|TRBV7-9|-
TGTGCCAGCAGCTTGTGCAGGGGCAATGGCTACACCTTC
CASSLCRGNGYTF
>14|-|TRBJ1-1|TRBV29-1|TRBD1
TGCAGCGGTCACCGGGACAGGGTGAACACTGAAGCTTTCTTT
CSGHRDRVNTEAFF
>14|-|TRBJ1-3|TRBV9|-
TGTGCCAGCAGCGGTCGCGTCTCTGGAAACACCATATATTTT
CASSGRVSGNTIYF
>15|-|TRBJ2-3|TRBV9|TRBD2
TGTGCCACCTCACGTAGCGGGGACCGCACAGATACGCAGTATTTT
CATSRSGDRTDTQYF
>17|-|TRBJ1-1|TRBV6-6|TRBD1
TGTGCCAGCAGTCAACTTCGGGACAGGGGATTTAACACTGAAGCTTTCTTT
CASSQLRDRGFNTEAFF
>15|-|TRBJ1-2|TRBV30|-
TGTGCCTGGAAATTGCCAGGGATAAAGGACTATGGCTACACCTTC
CAWKLPGIKDYGYTF
>12|-|TRBJ1-1|TRBV29-1|TRBD1
TGCAGCGTCGGACAGGGGAACACTGAAGCTTTCTTT
CSVGQGNTEAFF
>13|-|TRBJ1-1|TRBV19|-
TGTGCCAGTAGTAAGAGGTGGAACACTGAAGCTTTCTTT
CASSKRWNTEAFF
>15|-|TRBJ2-3|TRBV10-1|TRBD1
TGCGCCAGCAGTGAGTTGCAGGGGGCTACAGATACGCAGTATTTT
CASSELQGATDTQYF
>13|-|TRBJ1-1|TRBV10-2|-
TGCGCCAGCAGTGCCGGGAAGGGCACTGAAGCTTTCTTT
CASSAGKGTEAFF
>14|few|TRBJ1-2|TRBV30|TRBD1
TGTGCCTGGAGTGTAACGCGACAGGGGATCAGCTACACCTTC
CAWSVTRQGISYTF
>15|-|TRBJ2-3|TRBV6-5|TRBD1
TGTGCCAGCAGTTACTCGTCGACAGGGCGCGATACGCAGTATTTT
CASSYSSTGRDTQYF
>16|-|TRBJ2-1|TRBV6-5|-
TGTGCCAGCAGTTACGGTGGCGGGGACTCCTACAATGAGCAGTTCTTC
CASSYGGGDSYNEQFF